The TCR beta chain under discussion was sequenced for a study of blood T cell repertoires in COVID-19. Assay used: immunoSEQ multiplex PCR; TCRdb lists only in-frame clones, some missing. The sample has 250,000 or so clones, roughly 84% seen once; the top ten hold more than 1.5%. Unmatched junction bases numbered 2, after V lost 5 bases and J lost 1 base. Germline values: CDR1 SQVTM, CDR2 ANQGSEA. CDR3 length: 14 amino acids. Input material: peripheral blood. This TCR came from a woman in her thirties or forties who had recovered from COVID-19. The chain couples TRBV29-1 to TRBJ2-2; 9 bases line up with TRBD1. CDR3 region: CSVPGQGNTGELFF. The CDR3 DNA sequence: TGCAGCGTTCCGGGACAGGGGAACACCGGGGAGCTGTTTTTT.